This T cell receptor (beta chain) stems from a study of T cell responses to AZD1222 COVID-19 vaccine. Sequencing used immunoSEQ multiplex PCR; TCRdb keeps in-frame clones, though not all of them. The data show about 59,000 clones, roughly nine tenths seen once. The clonotype originates from an adult who received the AZD1222 COVID-19 vaccine. The sample consisted of peripheral blood, taken 28 days after the second AZD1222 dose.

CDR3 in amino acids: CASSPLQGDGYTF. As DNA, the CDR3 is TGTGCCAGCTCACCATTACAGGGGGATGGCTACACCTTC. This rearrangement joins TRBV18 to TRBJ1-2; 8 bases line up with TRBD1. The CDR3 covers 13 residues. The V and J ends lost 2 bases and 6 bases, in that order; junction bases with no gene match: 2. Germline V gene lookup returns CDR1 KGHSH and CDR2 LQKENI.